The 8 T cell receptor beta chains below come from one sample, sequenced in a study of identical twins. TCRdb called the 5' RACE reads again in MiXCR, with one record for every CDR3 protein. The sample carries about 240,000 distinct CDR3 sequences, 10% recorded once. Sequencing was done on a sample of memory T cells sorted from blood. Receptors were obtained from a middle-aged man in good health.

The table lists this clonotype with a count of one. The V call is TRBV5-1, the J call TRBJ2-3, with TRBD2 identical over 9 bases. Germline CDR1 is SGHRS and CDR2 is YFSETQ. CDR3 length equals 15 residues. J lost 4 bases, V lost 0 bases, and 3 bases had no gene match. Written as DNA, the CDR3 is TGCGCCAGCAGCTTGGGCGGGAGGGAGGCAGATACGCAGTATTTT. It yields the protein CASSLGGREADTQYF.

This clonotype was counted between two and nine times. The rearrangement joins TRBV7-6 to TRBJ1-1; 8 bases are shared with TRBD1. V was clipped by 3 bases and J by 3 bases; unmatched bases: 3. Germline values: CDR1 SGHVS, CDR2 FNYEAQ. The CDR3 covers 14 residues. CDR3 residues: CASSFPTGDTEAFF. The CDR3, as DNA: TGTGCCAGCAGCTTCCCGACAGGGGACACTGAAGCTTTCTTT.

The chain joins TRBV5-1 to TRBJ2-3; D may be TRBD2 (6 bases). V was pared by 3 bases and J by 1 base, with 6 bases between. CDR1 and CDR2 from the germline V gene are SGHRS and YFSETQ. The CDR3 loop spans 13 amino acids. The CDR3 loop reads CASSWGGTDTQYF. CDR3 nucleotides: TGCGCCAGCAGCTGGGGGGGCACAGATACGCAGTATTTT.

This clonotype was seen only a few times. V is TRBV28 and J is TRBJ2-3, with 15 bases lining up with TRBD2. The J segment lost 6 bases and the V segment lost 4 bases, leaving 8 bases of the junction unmatched. The CDR3 is 17 residues long. CDR1 is MDHEN, CDR2 SYDVKM, per germline. CDR3 in DNA: TGTGCCAGCAGTTCCGGGACTAGCGGGAGGAGAGGGGATACGCAGTATTTT. Translating it yields CASSSGTSGRRGDTQYF.

The J gene is TRBJ2-7, the V gene TRBV20-1, with 9 bases identical to TRBD1. Germline loops: CDR1 DFQATT, CDR2 SNEGSKA (reference sequence). This CDR3 has 13 amino acids. The CDR3 DNA reads TGCAGCCCGGGACAGGGTATCTCCTACGAGCAGTACTTC. Its protein is CSPGQGISYEQYF.

This clonotype showed up many times. The chain combines TRBV7-3 with TRBJ2-1; 7 bases agree with TRBD1. The J segment lost 13 bases and the V segment lost 5 bases, leaving 8 bases of the junction unmatched. Germline V gene lookup returns CDR1 SGHTA and CDR2 FQGTGA. This CDR3 contains 12 residues. CDR3 region: CASSPRQGSQFF. In DNA form, the CDR3 reads TGTGCCAGCAGCCCCAGACAGGGCAGTCAGTTCTTC.

The chain couples TRBV3-1 to TRBJ2-6; unclear D gene. V lost 6 bases and J lost 1, with 10 bases in between. CDR1 is LGHDT, CDR2 YNNKEL, per germline (reference sequence). The CDR3 loop spans 15 amino acids. The CDR3 sequence: CASRPGPSGANVLTF. The CDR3 DNA reads as TGTGCCAGCAGGCCCGGGCCGTCTGGGGCCAACGTCCTGACTTTC.

V and J are TRBV27 and TRBJ2-7; perhaps D is TRBD1 or TRBD2 (5 bases each). CDR3 size: 13 residues. Germline V gene sequence: CDR1 MNHEY, CDR2 SMNVEV (reference sequence). Trimming stripped 8 bases from V and 3 bases from J, with 14 bases between. The CDR3 loop reads CASSGPPVYEQYF. The DNA for the CDR3 is TGTGCCAGCTCGGGGCCACCCGTCTACGAGCAGTACTTC.